This record covers a single T cell receptor beta chain. This clone's antigen is unknown. Base qualities are not at hand, and no much larger clone is one base apart. One collaborating source in Seattle enrolled patients while the patients were actively infected and followed the patients over time throughout the course of disease. Collaborating institutions collected whole blood in K2EDTA tubes following their own protocols. For TCRbeta analysis, collaborators shipped samples as frozen whole blood, isolated PBMCs, or DNA extracted from either of those sample types. TCRbeta CDR3 regions were amplified from genomic DNA by means of the immunoSEQ Assay, a bias-controlled multiplex PCR. In the paper's pipeline: Nucleated cell counts per sample were estimated from amplification of reference gene primers within the assay. To quantify the absolute abundance of each unique TCRbeta CDR3 rearrangement, sequence reads were collapsed and filtered. For each sample, productive Simpson clonality was calculated as the square root of Simpson's diversity index across productive rearrangements. TCRdb limited this immuneACCESS table to in-frame rearrangements with V and J called. A share of clones is missing; checked studies link under half to unresolved V genes, and the rest is unexplained. V, J and clone size are those of that table, while D and trimming were read from the DNA. The sample data list roughly 100,000 clones, and 70% to 80% of these were observed just once. Roughly 6.2% of the sample rests with the top ten.

This sample stems from a study of blood T cell repertoires in COVID-19 (dated by TCRdb to about 2020). Broadly, across the study: Samples covering the acute and convalescent phases of COVID-19 were provided by collaborators in the United States, Italy and Spain. The prospective study material was composed of cDNA or gDNA derived from T cells, B-cell-depleted T cells, or PBMCs. Subjects who had been exposed to COVID-19, were actively infected with it, or had recovered from it provided the deeply sampled blood TCRbeta repertoires that made up the dataset. The repertoires were released in a freely available public database meant as a resource for research on the immune response to SARS-CoV-2. The samples were drawn from the first 160 participants of the ongoing ImmuneRACE study and from 1,200 or so subjects provided by 6 global collaborators. Nearly every sample came with metadata listing a de-identified subject ID, COVID-19 status, age in years and sex. Where available, HLA class I and class II types were taken from metadata supplied by the sample provider and were not determined by assay-based typing. The paper's findings and limits, for the study overall: How much clinical and demographic metadata was included differed by source and by participant, and the metadata was provided uncurated.

According to the germline V gene, CDR1 reads MDHEN and CDR2 reads SYDVKM. V is pruned by 2 bases and J by 8 bases, leaving 3 bases of the junction without a gene match. Including cysteine and phenylalanine, the CDR3 has 14 amino acids. Only the CDR3 portion is preserved as DNA: 42 bases, with reading frame beginning at the first base. Sequenced sample: peripheral blood. Recombination linked TRBV28 to TRBJ2-1; 10 central bases correspond to TRBD2. This TCR was recovered from an elderly man with COVID-19, enrolled during active disease. CDR3 sequence: CASSLLAGEDEQFF. The nucleotide sequence is given as TGTGCCAGCAGTTTACTAGCGGGAGAAGATGAGCAGTTCTTC. Supplemented by the reference TRBV28 and TRBJ2-1 proteins around the CDR3, the complete variable domain is DVKVTQSSRYLVKRTGEKVFLECVQDMDHENMFWYRQDPGLGLRLIYFSYDVKMKEKGDIPEGYSVSREKKERFSLILESASTNQTSMYLCASSLLAGEDEQFFGPGTRLTVL.